The 10 T cell receptor beta chains presented below share a single source sample, sequenced in a study of technical replicates of blood from a few donors. TCRdb's copy holds only in-frame clones and misses some; the assay was immunoSEQ multiplex PCR. Among about 97,000 clones listed, over 85% were seen once. The sequenced sample was T cells isolated from PBMCs. The receptors originated from a human donor in good health.

The gene calls are TRBV7-9 and TRBJ2-1, with TRBD1 identical over 7 bases. The germline V gene has CDR1 SEHNR and CDR2 FQNEAQ (reference sequence). The V and J ends lost 4 bases and 3 bases, in that order; junction bases with no gene match: 6. This CDR3 contains 15 residues. The CDR3 loop reads CASSYTQGDYNEQFF. As DNA, the CDR3 is TGTGCCAGCAGCTATACTCAGGGGGACTACAATGAGCAGTTCTTC.

This clone was seen a single time. The chain couples TRBV4-1 to TRBJ1-1; the D gene is possibly TRBD1 (6 bases). There are 15 residues in the CDR3. Germline V CDR1 and CDR2: MGHRA, YSYEKL. V was clipped by 0 bases and J by 2 bases, with 10 bases between them. The CDR3 protein is CASSQEQGTNTEAFF. For the CDR3, the DNA is TGCGCCAGCAGCCAAGAGCAGGGGACAAACACTGAAGCTTTCTTT.

This chain joins TRBV9 and TRBJ2-7, with TRBD1 matching 10 bases. The CDR3 is made up of 15 amino acids. The V segment lost 3 bases and the J segment 3 bases; nucleotides outside the gene matches: 6. Germline V lookup: CDR1 SGDLS, CDR2 YYNGEE. CDR3 amino acids: CASSAVGQGFYEQYF. The CDR3 DNA is TGTGCCAGCAGCGCCGTGGGACAGGGGTTCTACGAGCAGTACTTC.

The chain uses TRBV7-6 and TRBJ2-1, with 8 bases matching TRBD1. With 1 base clipped from V and 5 bases from J, the junction kept 13 bases outside the gene matches. The CDR3 length is 18 residues. CDR1 and CDR2 (germline): SGHVS, FNYEAQ. CDR3 region: CASSLGTGRELANNEQFF. As DNA, the CDR3 is TGTGCCAGCAGCTTAGGGACAGGGAGAGAACTAGCCAACAATGAGCAGTTCTTC.

This clone was counted a few times. Other DNA sequences of this sample code for an identical CDR3. The chain carries TRBV7-8 and TRBJ1-2; a weak D match, TRBD1 (6 bases). Germline assignment: CDR1 SGHVS and CDR2 FQNEAQ. V shed 0 bases and J shed 4 bases, with 12 bases lying between them. The CDR3 sequence is 15 residues long. The CDR3 here is CASSLAKGVSYGYTF. The CDR3 DNA sequence: TGTGCCAGCAGCTTAGCGAAGGGGGTCTCCTATGGCTACACCTTC.

The V call is TRBV5-1, the J call TRBJ1-5, with D tentatively TRBD1 (5 bases). The germline V gene has CDR1 SGHRS and CDR2 YFSETQ. This CDR3 is built from 15 residues. The V gene lost 0 bases and the J gene lost 6 bases, with 13 bases spanning the gap. The CDR3 DNA is TGCGCCAGCAGCTTGGCGGGGGATCTCCCTCAGCCCCAGCATTTT. Translation gives CASSLAGDLPQPQHF.

CDR3 sequence (DNA): TGTGCCAGCAGCTCGCACTTTGACAGGCCAATCTTCTATGGCTACACCTTC. Amino acid sequence: CASSSHFDRPIFYGYTF. This sequence joins TRBV28 and TRBJ1-2; tentative D call: TRBD1 (6 bases). Trimming left V 6 bases short and J 4 bases short, with 24 bases between. The length of the CDR3 is 17 residues. Germline CDR1 MDHEN, CDR2 SYDVKM.

This chain joins TRBV5-1 and TRBJ2-1; 10 bases line up with TRBD2. The CDR3 loop spans 20 amino acids. CDR1 is SGHRS and CDR2 is YFSETQ in the germline V gene. V was pared by 1 base and J by 0 bases, with 13 bases of the junction left unmatched. CDR3 bases: TGCGCCAGCAGCTTGCTCCGGGACCGATCTAGCGGGAGCTCCTACAATGAGCAGTTCTTC. This translates into CASSLLRDRSSGSSYNEQFF.

The chain carries TRBV11-2 and TRBJ1-5; no reliable D call. V was cut by 2 bases and J by 0 bases, with 5 bases left in between. CDR1 and CDR2 from the germline V gene are SGHAT and FQNNGV. This CDR3 contains 14 residues. CDR3 DNA: TGTGCCAGCAGCTTACAGGATAGCAATCAGCCCCAGCATTTT. It is translated as CASSLQDSNQPQHF.

This sequence joins TRBV7-9 and TRBJ2-1, with a weak D call TRBD2 (7 bases). V shed 5 bases and J shed 2 bases, with 13 bases lying between them. The germline V gene encodes CDR1 SEHNR and CDR2 FQNEAQ (reference sequence). This CDR3 comprises 15 residues. The CDR3 loop is CASSPAGGPYNEQFF. The CDR3, as DNA: TGTGCCAGCAGCCCGGCCGGGGGGCCCTACAATGAGCAGTTCTTC.